A selection of T cell receptor beta chains follows, all from one sample in a study of shared clonotypes between healthy human individuals. Only in-frame clones appear in the TCRdb table, and some are missing; sequencing was by immunoSEQ multiplex PCR. The data show 2 million to 2.5 million clones, roughly 93% seen once. The sample taken for sequencing was naive CD4+ T cells from PBMCs. The receptors here all came from a young man in good health. Some clones in this sample may be carry-over from other donors' samples. The CDR3 runs from the conserved cysteine through the conserved F or W. D genes are given only for firm matches. Expanded clones get a size class; other rows say once, few or many, or leave the size out.

D: -; J: TRBJ2-7; V: TRBV6-5; size: -; CDR3: CAARGAPTYEQYF; DNA: TGTGCCGCTCGGGGAGCGCCAACCTACGAGCAGTACTTC
D: TRBD2; J: TRBJ2-7; V: TRBV5-1; size: -; CDR3: CASSLSLSGSSYEQYF; DNA: TGCGCCAGCAGCTTAAGTCTAAGCGGGAGCTCCTACGAGCAGTACTTC
D: TRBD1; J: TRBJ2-7; V: TRBV2; size: -; CDR3: CASSLRDRAYEQYF; DNA: TGTGCCAGCAGTCTCCGGGACAGGGCCTACGAGCAGTACTTC
D: TRBD2; J: TRBJ2-5; V: TRBV19; size: -; CDR3: CATAGLAGRETQYF; DNA: TGTGCCACCGCCGGACTAGCGGGAAGGGAGACCCAGTACTTC
D: -; J: TRBJ2-7; V: TRBV19; size: -; CDR3: CASSPRLGVYEQYF; DNA: TGTGCCAGTAGTCCTCGACTCGGGGTCTACGAGCAGTACTTC
D: -; J: TRBJ2-7; V: TRBV19; size: -; CDR3: CASSSTILNYRRRALYEQYF; DNA: TGTGCCAGTAGTTCGACTATTTTGAACTATCGTCGGCGGGCCCTCTACGAGCAGTACTTC
D: -; J: TRBJ2-1; V: TRBV28; size: -; CDR3: CASSPLSRNEQFF; DNA: TGTGCCAGCAGTCCCCTCAGTCGGAATGAGCAGTTCTTC
D: -; J: TRBJ1-1; V: TRBV29-1; size: -; CDR3: CSVERRRNTEAFF; DNA: TGCAGCGTTGAGAGGAGGAGGAACACTGAAGCTTTCTTT
D: TRBD2; J: TRBJ2-7; V: TRBV2; size: -; CDR3: CASAGTSGYEQYF; DNA: TGTGCCAGCGCCGGGACTAGCGGGTACGAGCAGTACTTC
D: TRBD2; J: TRBJ2-5; V: TRBV11-3; size: -; CDR3: CASKRREGGETQYF; DNA: TGTGCCAGCAAGAGACGGGAGGGCGGAGAGACCCAGTACTTC
D: TRBD2; J: TRBJ2-3; V: TRBV5-1; size: -; CDR3: CASSRILAVSTDTQYF; DNA: TGCGCCAGCAGCCGGATCCTAGCGGTCAGCACAGATACGCAGTATTTT
D: -; J: TRBJ1-1; V: TRBV5-1; size: -; CDR3: CASSFGAGGEAFF; DNA: TGCGCCAGCAGCTTCGGGGCCGGAGGTGAAGCTTTCTTT
D: -; J: TRBJ2-2; V: TRBV7-3; size: few; CDR3: CASSSRLAGELFF; DNA: TGTGCCAGCAGCTCCAGACTAGCCGGGGAGCTGTTTTTT
D: -; J: TRBJ2-3; V: TRBV18; size: -; CDR3: CASSPQGISTDTQYF; DNA: TGTGCCAGCTCACCGCAGGGGATTAGCACAGATACGCAGTATTTT
D: -; J: TRBJ2-3; V: TRBV19; size: -; CDR3: CASSILVAASAPDTQYF; DNA: TGTGCCAGTAGTATCCTTGTGGCCGCGTCCGCCCCAGATACGCAGTATTTT
D: -; J: TRBJ2-6; V: TRBV11-2; size: -; CDR3: CASSFGVSGANVLTF; DNA: TGTGCCAGCAGCTTTGGGGTCTCTGGGGCCAACGTCCTGACTTTC
D: TRBD2; J: TRBJ2-2; V: TRBV10-3; size: -; CDR3: CASLGLAGGANTGELFF; DNA: TGTGCCAGCCTCGGACTAGCGGGAGGCGCGAACACCGGGGAGCTGTTTTTT
D: -; J: TRBJ2-5; V: TRBV5-4; size: -; CDR3: CASGLQGPGETQYF; DNA: TGTGCCAGCGGACTACAGGGACCCGGGGAGACCCAGTACTTC
D: TRBD1; J: TRBJ1-4; V: TRBV6-6; size: -; CDR3: CASRWGQGSTNEKLFF; DNA: TGTGCCAGCAGATGGGGACAGGGGTCAACTAATGAAAAACTGTTTTTT
D: -; J: TRBJ1-4; V: TRBV19; size: -; CDR3: CASRTNEKLFF; DNA: TGTGCCAGTAGAACCAATGAAAAACTGTTTTTT
D: -; J: TRBJ1-3; V: TRBV28; size: few; CDR3: CASSSPGAGDTIYF; DNA: TGTGCCAGCAGTTCCCCCGGGGCGGGAGACACCATATATTTT
D: TRBD1; J: TRBJ1-5; V: TRBV7-2; size: -; CDR3: CASSLATGLDQPQHF; DNA: TGTGCCAGCAGCTTAGCGACAGGGTTGGATCAGCCCCAGCATTTT
D: -; J: TRBJ1-2; V: TRBV6-1; size: -; CDR3: CASSLGGGAYGYTF; DNA: TGTGCCAGCAGTCTGGGGGGGGGCGCCTATGGCTACACCTTC
D: TRBD1; J: TRBJ1-2; V: TRBV5-4; size: -; CDR3: CASSLGGQEDGYTF; DNA: TGTGCCAGCAGCTTGGGGGGACAGGAGGATGGCTACACCTTC
D: TRBD2; J: TRBJ2-4; V: TRBV2; size: -; CDR3: CASSEGLAPGDIQYF; DNA: TGTGCCAGCAGTGAGGGACTAGCCCCGGGAGACATTCAGTACTTC
D: -; J: TRBJ2-5; V: TRBV25-1; size: -; CDR3: CASSPGETQYF; DNA: TGTGCCAGCAGTCCCGGGGAGACCCAGTACTTC
D: -; J: TRBJ2-7; V: TRBV28; size: -; CDR3: CASSLWGDTTYEQYF; DNA: TGTGCCAGCAGTTTATGGGGTGACACCACCTACGAGCAGTACTTC
D: -; J: TRBJ2-5; V: TRBV29-1; size: -; CDR3: CSVDPNRETQYF; DNA: TGCAGCGTTGACCCGAACAGGGAGACCCAGTACTTC
D: -; J: TRBJ2-5; V: TRBV5-4; size: -; CDR3: CASSLARGTEETQYF; DNA: TGTGCCAGCAGCTTGGCGCGGGGTACGGAGGAGACCCAGTACTTC